This T cell receptor beta chain was observed in a study of CD8 T cells in ankylosing spondylitis (dated by TCRdb to 2015 to 2018). Notes on the research overall: The study set out to find disease-linked TCR variants by profiling T cell receptor beta repertoires in ankylosing spondylitis patients and healthy donors. The full study cohort comprised 20 to 25 ankylosing spondylitis patients and some 100 healthy donors. Samples of peripheral blood were taken, and for ankylosing spondylitis patients, synovial fluid was collected as well.

This clonotype was counted between two and nine times. It lacks a known antigen. Within one base of it there is no much larger clone, and no base qualities were kept. Spanning cysteine to phenylalanine, the CDR3 consists of 14 amino acids. The entry retains the CDR3 DNA only, 42 bases that are in frame from base 1. V was cut back by 5 bases and J by 5 bases, leaving a gap of 13 bases between them. Per the germline V gene (reference sequence), LNHDA is the CDR1 and SQIVND is the CDR2. Broad study findings and their caveats: Some motif variants had previously been reported in the synovial fluid and blood of reactive arthritis patients, which suggests shared mechanisms of disease initiation. Blood from ankylosing spondylitis patients appeared to be characterized by a TCR beta motif composed of several highly homologous amino acid variants. According to the report, matched synovial fluid samples from ankylosing spondylitis patients were significantly enriched for the disease-linked clones. A CD8+ phenotype was shown by the disease-linked clones, which were found at relatively low frequencies in peripheral blood.

Sequenced using an Illumina HiSeq 2500. Quantitative 5'-RACE with molecular barcodes was used to prepare TCR beta libraries. In the original analysis: A new computational method, built on a probabilistic model of VDJ rearrangement, was used to identify disease-linked TCR variants. The public reads were reprocessed in TCRdb via fastp at Q25 and MiXCR, keeping in-frame beta chains. Records with the same CDR3 protein are collapsed into one entry carrying the most frequent genes and DNA. TCRdb's processing, not the authors' own work, is the source of the V and J calls. The sample yields about 240,000 distinct CDR3 sequences; about 10% were counted once. The ten most abundant clones make up approximately 6.6% of the sample.

This chain is built from TRBV19 and TRBJ1-5, and perhaps TRBD1 as D gene, on 5 matching bases. The TCR sequence derives from a male donor with ankylosing spondylitis or in good health (not recorded which). The sequencing sample was made of blood, either unsorted or a sorted T cell fraction (not recorded which). The bases read TGTGCCAGTAGTCACCAGGGCGTTGATCAGCCCCAGCATTTT. The translation is CASSHQGVDQPQHF.